The 2 T cell receptor beta chains below come from one sample, sequenced in a study of blood T cell repertoires in COVID-19. Libraries were prepared by immunoSEQ multiplex PCR; TCRdb keeps only in-frame clonotypes and omits some of them. The data hold approximately 200,000 clones, with 80% to 90% observed a single time. Sequencing was carried out using PBMCs or T cells enriched from blood (not recorded which). The receptor source for this set is a man aged 25-40 years who had recovered from COVID-19.

The genes are TRBV28 and TRBJ2-7; 9 bases line up with TRBD2. The CDR3 length is 15 residues. From germline, CDR1 is MDHEN and CDR2 SYDVKM. Trimming took 6 bases from V and 1 from J; bases not matched to a gene: 7. CDR3 amino acids: CASSQSSGVSYEQYF. The CDR3 coding sequence is TGTGCCAGCAGCCAATCTAGCGGGGTATCCTACGAGCAGTACTTC.

The chain employs TRBV9 and TRBJ2-2; 11 nucleotides line up with TRBD1. The CDR3 sequence is 16 residues long. CDR1 SGDLS and CDR2 YYNGEE come from the germline V gene. Trimming at V came to 3 bases and at J to 2 bases, leaving 3 bases not matched to a gene. CDR3 region: CASSARTGGNTGELFF. The CDR3 DNA reads TGTGCCAGCAGCGCCCGGACAGGGGGCAACACCGGGGAGCTGTTTTTT.